This T cell receptor (beta chain) was identified during a study of T cells in Graves' hyperthyroidism and ophthalmopathy. Study information: Specimen type is peripheral blood, collected at initial diagnosis prior to any treatment. Study-level results: Separation of ophthalmopathy from stable hyperthyroidism was achieved by a 13 V-J model.

There were TCR beta CDR3 regions amplified from RNA transcripts. HTBI primers were employed in a first-round RT-PCR of the TCR CDR3. TCRdb ran MiXCR on the multiplex PCR reads and lists one entry per CDR3 protein. The sample includes about 590,000 distinct CDR3 sequences, about 15% of them seen just once. V trimming: 1 base; J trimming: 4 bases; junction bases outside the gene matches: 4. Germline V gene sequence: CDR1 MNHEY, CDR2 SVGEGT. The CDR3 sequence is 17 residues long. From less than 13 ml of fresh peripheral blood, PBMCs were isolated. This clonotype was detected many times. What it recognizes is unknown.

The source of this sequence is a woman between 25 and 40 years old with Graves' hyperthyroidism. Sequenced: blood. The gene calls are TRBV6-2 or TRBV6-3 and TRBJ2-3, with TRBD2 matching 14 bases. The DNA for the CDR3 is TGTGCCAGCAGTTACTACCCGGGACTAGCGGGAGCAGATACGCAGTATTTT. Translating gives CASSYYPGLAGADTQYF.